The 27 T cell receptor beta chains below all came from one sample that was sequenced in a study of T cells after yellow fever vaccination. TCRdb recomputed calls from the 5' RACE reads with MiXCR, one row per CDR3 protein. Of about 320,000 distinct CDR3 sequences detected, 3.5% to 4.5% appear once; the ten largest clones hold just under 20%. The sample was PBMCs, taken 15 days after the yellow fever booster vaccination. All receptors derive from a young man who received the YFV17D yellow fever vaccine.

The V and J genes are TRBV6-2 or TRBV6-3 and TRBJ2-4; D is ambiguous. The CDR3 consists of 12 residues. The V end was cut by 7 bases, the J end by 6 bases, with 10 bases between. In germline, CDR1 is MNHEY, CDR2 SVGEGT. The CDR3, as DNA: TGTGCCAGCACCCAAGGTAGAAACATTCAGTACTTC. Translation: CASTQGRNIQYF.

This clonotype was counted at least ten times. V gene TRBV12-3 or TRBV12-4 combines with J gene TRBJ2-5; D remains ambiguous. This CDR3 region has 12 residues. Trimming took 4 bases from V and 0 from J, leaving 3 bases between them. The CDR3 protein is CASSYDQETQYF. CDR3 coding DNA: TGTGCCAGCAGTTATGACCAAGAGACCCAGTACTTC.

This clonotype occurred a few times. The chain links TRBV5-1 to TRBJ2-2, with D maybe TRBD2 (6 bases). CDR3 size: 16 residues. V lost 0 bases to trimming and J lost 4 bases, with 13 bases between them. CDR1 is SGHRS and CDR2 is YFSETQ in the germline V gene. This CDR3 reads CASSLELRGGTGELFF. Written as DNA, the CDR3 is TGCGCCAGCAGCTTGGAGCTGAGGGGAGGCACCGGGGAGCTGTTTTTT.

The sample holds many counts of this clonotype. The chain combines TRBV4-3 with TRBJ2-3; unclear D gene. V was trimmed by 0 bases and J by 7 bases, leaving 8 bases between them. Germline V CDR1 and CDR2: LGHNA, YSLEER. This CDR3 comprises 13 residues. DNA for the CDR3: TGCGCCAGCAGCCAAGATAGATCGAATACGCAGTATTTT. It yields the protein CASSQDRSNTQYF.

This clonotype was recorded many times. The chain links TRBV20-1 to TRBJ2-2; D might be TRBD2 (6 bases). Germline V gene sequence: CDR1 DFQATT, CDR2 SNEGSKA (reference sequence). This CDR3 has 14 residues. Trimming shortened V by 0 bases and J by 1 base, and 6 bases separated the two germline ends. CDR3 sequence reads: CSARDGGNTGELFF. CDR3 DNA sequence: TGCAGTGCTAGAGACGGGGGGAACACCGGGGAGCTGTTTTTT.

This clonotype was seen at least ten times. This sequence joins TRBV5-1 and TRBJ2-7; D gene ambiguous. With 4 bases removed from V and 5 bases from J, the gap between germline ends came to 7 bases. Germline-derived CDR1 and CDR2 are SGHRS and YFSETQ. The CDR3 consists of 11 residues. CDR3 in DNA: TGCGCCAGCAGCCCTCCCGACGAGCAGTACTTC. It translates to CASSPPDEQYF.

Comment on this clonotype: Given a much more abundant clone one base away, this may be a read error. The chain recombines TRBV9 with TRBJ1-1; perhaps TRBD1 as D (5 bases). The germline V and J ends were trimmed by 4 bases and 10 bases, with 17 bases remaining between them. Germline lookup yields CDR1 SGDLS and CDR2 YYNGEE. The CDR3 totals 13 residues. Here the CDR3 reads CASSIIGEGVAFF. The CDR3 coding sequence is TGTGCCAGCAGCATTATAGGGGAGGGCGTAGCTTTCTTT.

This chain joins TRBV11-2 and TRBJ2-7; TRBD2 might be the D (6 bases). Per germline, CDR1 SGHAT and CDR2 FQNNGV. This CDR3 comprises 14 residues. V lost 1 base and J lost 4, with 11 bases in between. The CDR3 loop reads CASSLVIRGYEQYF. In DNA, the CDR3 is TGTGCCAGCAGCTTAGTTATCCGGGGGTACGAGCAGTACTTC. Drawing the rest from reference TRBV11-2 and TRBJ2-7, the complete variable domain is EAGVAQSPRYKIIEKRQSVAFWCNPISGHATLYWYQQILGQGPKLLIQFQNNGVVDDSQLPKDRFSAERLKGVDSTLKIQPAKLEDSAVYLCASSLVIRGYEQYFGPGTRLTVT.

This clonotype occurred many times. This chain uses TRBV7-2 with TRBJ1-5, with D possibly TRBD1 on 6 matching bases. The CDR3 has 14 amino acids. CDR1 and CDR2 from the germline V gene are SGHTA and FQGNSA. Between the trimmed V and J ends, which lost 4 bases and 2 bases, there was a span of 9 bases. CDR3 DNA sequence: TGTGCCAGCAGCTCCAGGGGAGGCAATCAGCCCCAGCATTTT. Protein product: CASSSRGGNQPQHF.

This clonotype has a handful of counts. The chain has TRBV7-6 and TRBJ1-1; 7 nucleotides align to TRBD1. The germline CDR1 and CDR2 sequences are SGHVS and FNYEAQ. The CDR3 runs 15 residues. V shed 4 bases, J shed 2 bases, and the junction held 7 bases outside the gene matches. CDR3 sequence reads: CASSYGQEPNTEAFF. CDR3 nucleotides: TGTGCCAGCAGCTACGGACAGGAACCAAACACTGAAGCTTTCTTT.

There are many counts of this clonotype. This rearrangement joins TRBV12-3 or TRBV12-4 to TRBJ2-7; D unclear. Trimming pared 5 bases from V and 5 bases from J, leaving 10 bases between. The CDR3 is 12 amino acids. CDR3 coding DNA: TGTGCCAGCAGTGTCCGGAGCCACGAGCAGTACTTC. This codes for CASSVRSHEQYF.

The sample holds many counts of this clonotype. The genes are TRBV6-2 or TRBV6-3 and TRBJ2-1; D gene ambiguous. Trimming took 5 bases from V and 0 from J, leaving 8 bases between them. The CDR3 is 14 residues long. The germline V gene has CDR1 MNHEY and CDR2 SVGEGT. CDR3 DNA sequence: TGTGCCAGCAGTCTTGGCTTCTCCTACAATGAGCAGTTCTTC. The encoded protein is CASSLGFSYNEQFF.

This clonotype was found many times. The genes are TRBV19 and TRBJ2-5; the D is unclear. This CDR3 comprises 12 residues. The germline gives CDR1 LNHDA, CDR2 SQIVND (reference sequence). The V end was cut by 6 bases, the J end by 2 bases, with 7 bases between. CDR3 sequence reads: CASRSSQETQYF. The CDR3 coding sequence is TGTGCCAGTAGGAGTAGTCAAGAGACCCAGTACTTC.

The V and J genes are TRBV4-3 and TRBJ1-1, with D unresolved. The CDR3 sequence is 15 residues long. The germline V gene has CDR1 LGHNA and CDR2 YSLEER. V was clipped by 0 bases and J by 5 bases, with 13 bases between them. CDR3 region: CASSQDVRLGTEAFF. The CDR3 nucleotides read TGCGCCAGCAGCCAAGATGTTAGACTAGGGACTGAAGCTTTCTTT.

In its sample, this clonotype was seen many times. This rearrangement joins TRBV29-1 to TRBJ1-1; maybe TRBD1 (5 bases). Trimming stripped 7 bases from V and 4 bases from J, with 10 bases between. Germline assignment: CDR1 SQVTM and CDR2 ANQGSEA. This CDR3 region has 11 residues. The CDR3 loop is CSACGGTEAFF. For the CDR3, the DNA is TGCAGCGCCTGTGGGGGCACTGAAGCTTTCTTT.

The gene calls are TRBV5-1 and TRBJ1-2; 9 positions match TRBD1. J gave up 4 bases and V 4 bases, and 11 bases lay outside the gene matches. CDR1 SGHRS and CDR2 YFSETQ come from the germline V gene. The CDR3 has 16 residues. This chain's CDR3 is CASSDPQGAPGYGYTF. The CDR3 coding sequence is TGCGCCAGCAGCGATCCACAGGGGGCCCCGGGCTATGGCTACACCTTC.

The gene calls are TRBV20-1 and TRBJ2-4, with D perhaps matching TRBD1 or TRBD2 (5 bases each). With 6 bases removed from V and 7 bases from J, the gap between germline ends came to 25 bases. The CDR3 sequence is 16 residues long. Germline lookup yields CDR1 DFQATT and CDR2 SNEGSKA (reference sequence). CDR3 nucleotides: TGCAGTGCGTTCCCACCGCTGGGACGAGAGAAGAACATTCAGTACTTC. This translates into CSAFPPLGREKNIQYF.

This clonotype was detected ten times or more. V is TRBV6-5 and J is TRBJ2-5; 7 bases agree with TRBD1. The CDR3 runs to 15 residues. V trimming: 5 bases; J trimming: 1 base; junction bases outside the gene matches: 7. CDR1 is MNHEY, CDR2 SVGAGI, per germline. The CDR3 sequence is CASSHRDRVQETQYF. The CDR3 DNA reads as TGTGCCAGCAGTCACCGTGACAGGGTCCAAGAGACCCAGTACTTC.

This sequence joins TRBV2 and TRBJ1-2; D not resolved. The V and J ends lost 4 bases and 4 bases respectively, with 10 bases between them. Germline CDR1 SNHLY, CDR2 FYNNEI. The CDR3 contains 13 residues. The chain's CDR3 is CASSGPLGYGYTF. The CDR3 nucleotides are TGTGCCAGCAGTGGCCCCTTGGGCTATGGCTACACCTTC.

This clonotype was seen many times. V gene TRBV4-1 combines with J gene TRBJ1-1; no clear D gene. The V end was cut by 0 bases, the J end by 3 bases, with 11 bases between. The CDR3 spans 15 residues. CDR1 is MGHRA and CDR2 is YSYEKL in the germline V gene. CDR3 protein: CASSQDPGSYTEAFF. For the CDR3, the DNA is TGCGCCAGCAGCCAAGACCCGGGGAGCTACACTGAAGCTTTCTTT.

This clonotype came up many times. The gene calls are TRBV5-1 and TRBJ1-5; weak D call: TRBD1 (6 bases). The V end was cut by 4 bases, the J end by 0 bases, with 11 bases between. This CDR3 is built from 15 residues. Germline V CDR1 and CDR2: SGHRS, YFSETQ. This CDR3 reads CASSVGTNSNQPQHF. Here the CDR3 DNA reads TGCGCCAGCAGCGTCGGGACAAATAGCAATCAGCCCCAGCATTTT.

The chain recombines TRBV6-6 with TRBJ1-5; D remains unclear. This CDR3 spans 12 amino acids. Deletions cut 6 bases from V and 5 bases from J, with 8 bases between. Germline lookup yields CDR1 MNHNY and CDR2 SVGAGI (reference sequence). CDR3 bases: TGTGCCAGCAGCCACCGGGATCAGCCCCAGCATTTT. Its protein is CASSHRDQPQHF.

The chain links TRBV5-8 to TRBJ2-3; D could derive from TRBD1 or TRBD2 (5 bases each). Deletions cut 2 bases from V and 0 bases from J, with 10 bases between. Germline assignment: CDR1 SGHTS and CDR2 YDEGEE. The CDR3 contains 15 residues. CDR3 loop: CASSLFGASTDTQYF. The CDR3 DNA reads as TGTGCCAGCAGCTTATTCGGGGCTAGCACAGATACGCAGTATTTT.

CDR3 loop: CASSLLGPYNEQFF. The DNA for the CDR3 is TGCGCCAGCAGCTTGTTGGGGCCCTACAATGAGCAGTTCTTC. The rearrangement uses TRBV5-1 and TRBJ2-1, with D perhaps TRBD1 (5 bases). This CDR3 is 14 amino acids long. Looked up from germline, CDR1 is SGHRS and CDR2 is YFSETQ. The ends were cut back, 1 base at V and 2 bases at J, with 7 bases in the middle.

This clonotype has a handful of counts. The chain uses TRBV5-5 and TRBJ1-3, with D unclear. The length of the CDR3 is 17 residues. Germline CDR1 reads SGHKS; CDR2 reads YYEKEE (reference sequence). Between the trimmed V and J ends, which lost 0 bases and 0 bases, there was a span of 13 bases. The CDR3 region has the DNA TGTGCCAGCAGCTTGGCGGTCGCGGGTTCCTCTGGAAACACCATATATTTT. This codes for CASSLAVAGSSGNTIYF.

In this sample, this clonotype turned up many times. The chain has TRBV28 and TRBJ2-7; D might be TRBD2 (7 bases). Germline assignment: CDR1 MDHEN and CDR2 SYDVKM. V lost 7 bases and J lost 4, with 17 bases in between. The CDR3 sequence is 14 residues long. CDR3 coding DNA: TGTGCCAGCACGATGGGAGGGACACCTTACGAGCAGTACGTC. Protein product: CASTMGGTPYEQYV.

This chain connects TRBV6-6 to TRBJ2-2; D is possibly TRBD2 (6 bases). V was shortened by 0 bases and J by 7 bases, with 12 bases between the two germline ends. This CDR3 contains 15 residues. Germline CDR1 is MNHNY and CDR2 is SVGAGI (reference sequence). The CDR3 DNA is TGTGCCAGCAGTTACTCCGGCGGAGCGGGCGGGGAGCTGTTTTTT. Its translation: CASSYSGGAGGELFF.